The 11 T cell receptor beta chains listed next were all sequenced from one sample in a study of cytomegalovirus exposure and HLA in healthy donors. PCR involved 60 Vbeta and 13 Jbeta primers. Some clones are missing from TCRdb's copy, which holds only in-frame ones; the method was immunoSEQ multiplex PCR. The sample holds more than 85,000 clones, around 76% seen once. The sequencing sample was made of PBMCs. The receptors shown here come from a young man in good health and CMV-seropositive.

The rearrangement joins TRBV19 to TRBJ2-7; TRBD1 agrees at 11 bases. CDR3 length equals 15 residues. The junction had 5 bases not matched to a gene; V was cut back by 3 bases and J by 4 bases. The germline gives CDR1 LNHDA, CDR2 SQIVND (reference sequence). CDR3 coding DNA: TGTGCCAGTAGTATCACCGGGACAGGGGGATACGAGCAGTACTTC. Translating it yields CASSITGTGGYEQYF.

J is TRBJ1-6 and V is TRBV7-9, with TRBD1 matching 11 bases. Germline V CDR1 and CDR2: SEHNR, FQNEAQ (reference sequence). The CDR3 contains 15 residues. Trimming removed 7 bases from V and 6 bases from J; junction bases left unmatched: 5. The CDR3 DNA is TGTGCCAGCACCATAGGGACAGGGGGTAATTCACCCCTCCACTTT. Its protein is CASTIGTGGNSPLHF. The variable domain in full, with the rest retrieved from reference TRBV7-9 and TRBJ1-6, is DTGVSQNPRHKITKRGQNVTFRCDPISEHNRLYWYRQTLGQGPEFLTYFQNEAQLEKSRLLSDRFSAERPKGSFSTLEIQRTEQGDSAMYLCASTIGTGGNSPLHFGNGTRLTVT.

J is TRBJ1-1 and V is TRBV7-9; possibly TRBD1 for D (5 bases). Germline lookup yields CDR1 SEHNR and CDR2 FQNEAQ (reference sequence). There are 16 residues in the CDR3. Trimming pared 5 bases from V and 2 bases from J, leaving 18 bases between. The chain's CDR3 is CASSASEGRANTEAFF. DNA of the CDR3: TGTGCCAGCAGCGCTAGTGAGGGGAGGGCAAACACTGAAGCTTTCTTT.

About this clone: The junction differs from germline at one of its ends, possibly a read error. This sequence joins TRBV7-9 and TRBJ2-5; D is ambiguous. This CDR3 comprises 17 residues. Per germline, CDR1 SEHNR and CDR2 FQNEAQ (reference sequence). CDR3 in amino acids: CSSSPRVNRGGQETQYF. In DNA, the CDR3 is TGTTCCAGCAGCCCCCGGGTCAACCGAGGTGGGCAAGAGACCCAGTACTTC.

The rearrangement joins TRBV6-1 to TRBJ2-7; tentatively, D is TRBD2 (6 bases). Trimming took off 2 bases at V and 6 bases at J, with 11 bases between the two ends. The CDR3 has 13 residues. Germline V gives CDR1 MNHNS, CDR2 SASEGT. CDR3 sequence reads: CASSETGGTEQYF. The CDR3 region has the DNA TGTGCCAGCAGTGAAACCGGGGGTACCGAGCAGTACTTC.

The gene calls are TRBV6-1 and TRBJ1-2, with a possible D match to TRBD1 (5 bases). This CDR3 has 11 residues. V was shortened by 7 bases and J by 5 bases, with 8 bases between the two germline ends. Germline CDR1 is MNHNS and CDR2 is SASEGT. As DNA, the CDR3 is TGTGCCAGCACCCGACAGTATGGCTACACCTTC. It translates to CASTRQYGYTF.

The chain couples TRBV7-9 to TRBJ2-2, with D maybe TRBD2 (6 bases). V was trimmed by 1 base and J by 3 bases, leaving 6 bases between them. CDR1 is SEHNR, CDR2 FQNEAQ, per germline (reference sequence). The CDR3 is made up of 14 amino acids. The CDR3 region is CASSLGLDTGELFF. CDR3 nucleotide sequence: TGTGCCAGCAGCTTAGGACTAGACACCGGGGAGCTGTTTTTT.

The CDR3 loop reads CASSSGHGELFF. As DNA, the CDR3 is TGTGCCAGCAGCTCAGGACATGGGGAGCTGTTTTTT. The chain combines TRBV5-6 with TRBJ2-2; D may be TRBD1 (5 bases). The CDR3 loop spans 12 amino acids. The V gene's germline CDR1 is SGHDT and CDR2 YYEEEE. V was shortened by 3 bases and J by 8 bases, with 8 bases between the two germline ends.

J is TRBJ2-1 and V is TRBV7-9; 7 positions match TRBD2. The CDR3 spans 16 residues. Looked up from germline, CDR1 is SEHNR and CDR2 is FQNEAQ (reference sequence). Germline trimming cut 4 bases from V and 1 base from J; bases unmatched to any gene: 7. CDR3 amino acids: CASSSGLGFSYNEQFF. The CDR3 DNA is TGTGCCAGCAGCTCCGGACTAGGTTTTTCCTACAATGAGCAGTTCTTC.

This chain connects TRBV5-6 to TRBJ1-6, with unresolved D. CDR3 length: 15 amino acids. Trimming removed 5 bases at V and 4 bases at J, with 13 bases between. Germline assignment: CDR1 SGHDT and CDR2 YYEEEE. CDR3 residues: CASREGMRYNSPLHF. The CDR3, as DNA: TGTGCCAGCAGGGAGGGAATGAGGTATAATTCACCCCTCCACTTT.

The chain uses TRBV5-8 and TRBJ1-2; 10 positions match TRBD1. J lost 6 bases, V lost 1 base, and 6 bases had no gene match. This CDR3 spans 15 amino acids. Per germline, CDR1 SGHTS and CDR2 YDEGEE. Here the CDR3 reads CASSLMTGGYNGYTF. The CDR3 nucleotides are TGTGCCAGCAGCTTGATGACAGGGGGCTACAATGGCTACACCTTC.